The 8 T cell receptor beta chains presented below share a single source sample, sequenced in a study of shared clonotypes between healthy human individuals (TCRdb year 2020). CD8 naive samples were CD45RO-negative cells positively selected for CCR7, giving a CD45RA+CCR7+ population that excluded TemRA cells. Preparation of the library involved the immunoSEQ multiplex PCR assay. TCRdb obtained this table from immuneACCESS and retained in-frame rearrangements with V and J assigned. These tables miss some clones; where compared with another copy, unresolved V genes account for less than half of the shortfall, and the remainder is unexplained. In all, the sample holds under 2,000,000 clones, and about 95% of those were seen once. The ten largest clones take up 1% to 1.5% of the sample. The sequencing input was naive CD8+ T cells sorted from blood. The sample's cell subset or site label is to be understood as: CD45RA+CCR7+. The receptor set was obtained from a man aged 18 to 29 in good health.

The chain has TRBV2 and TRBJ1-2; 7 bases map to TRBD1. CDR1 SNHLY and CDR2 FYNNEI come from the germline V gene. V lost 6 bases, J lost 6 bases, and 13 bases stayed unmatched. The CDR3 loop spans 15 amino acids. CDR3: CASRETGLASNGYTF. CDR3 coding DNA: TGTGCCAGCAGGGAGACAGGGTTGGCTAGTAATGGCTACACCTTC.

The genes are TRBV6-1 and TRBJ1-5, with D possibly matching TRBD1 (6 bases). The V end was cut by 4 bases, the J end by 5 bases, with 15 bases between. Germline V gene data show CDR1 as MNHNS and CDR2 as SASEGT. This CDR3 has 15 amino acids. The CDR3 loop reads CASSVTGGWDQPQHF. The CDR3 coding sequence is TGTGCCAGCAGTGTGACAGGTGGGTGGGATCAGCCCCAGCATTTT.

The DNA of the CDR3 is TGTGCCAGCAGCTTCGGACAGGGGACCACTGAAGCTTTCTTT. Translation: CASSFGQGTTEAFF. This chain connects TRBV5-6 to TRBJ1-1, with 9 bases identical to TRBD1. CDR1 is SGHDT, CDR2 YYEEEE, per germline. The V gene end was trimmed by 2 bases and the J gene end by 4 bases; junction bases not matched to a gene: 3. There are 14 residues in the CDR3. Supplemented by reference TRBV5-6 and TRBJ1-1, the full variable domain reads DAGVTQSPTHLIKTRGQQVTLRCSPKSGHDTVSWYQQALGQGPQFIFQYYEEEERQRGNFPDRFSGHQFPNYSSELNVNALLLGDSALYLCASSFGQGTTEAFFGQGTRLTVV.

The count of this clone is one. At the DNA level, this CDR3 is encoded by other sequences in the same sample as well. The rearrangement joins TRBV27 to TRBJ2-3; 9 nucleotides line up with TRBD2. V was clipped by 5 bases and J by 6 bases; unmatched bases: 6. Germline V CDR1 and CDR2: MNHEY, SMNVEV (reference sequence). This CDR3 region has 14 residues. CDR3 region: CASSPGLARDTQYF. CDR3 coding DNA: TGTGCCAGCAGTCCGGGACTAGCAAGGGATACGCAGTATTTT.

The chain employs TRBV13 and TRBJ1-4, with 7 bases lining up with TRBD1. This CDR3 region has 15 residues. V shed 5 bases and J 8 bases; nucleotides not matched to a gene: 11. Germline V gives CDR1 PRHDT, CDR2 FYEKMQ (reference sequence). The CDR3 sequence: CASSHKTGQGEKLFF. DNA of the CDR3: TGTGCCAGCAGCCATAAGACAGGGCAAGGCGAAAAACTGTTTTTT.

The CDR3 DNA reads as TGCGCCAGCAGCCAACGGGACACCGTCTACGAGCAGTACTTC. This encodes CASSQRDTVYEQYF. The rearrangement joins TRBV4-1 to TRBJ2-7, with a weak D call TRBD1 (6 bases). V was clipped by 2 bases and J by 3 bases, with 11 bases between them. Looked up from germline, CDR1 is MGHRA and CDR2 is YSYEKL. The CDR3 covers 14 residues.

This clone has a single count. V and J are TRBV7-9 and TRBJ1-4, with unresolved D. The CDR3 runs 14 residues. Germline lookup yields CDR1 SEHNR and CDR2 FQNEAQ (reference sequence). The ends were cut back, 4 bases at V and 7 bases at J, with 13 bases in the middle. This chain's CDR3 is CASSSPGDAEKLFF. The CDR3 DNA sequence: TGTGCCAGCAGCTCGCCTGGGGATGCTGAAAAACTGTTTTTT.

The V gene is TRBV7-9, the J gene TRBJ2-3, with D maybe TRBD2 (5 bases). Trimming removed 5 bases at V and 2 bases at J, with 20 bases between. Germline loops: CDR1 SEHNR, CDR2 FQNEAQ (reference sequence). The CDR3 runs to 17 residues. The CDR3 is CASSPAGEGESTDTQYF. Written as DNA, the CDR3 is TGTGCCAGCAGCCCGGCGGGTGAGGGCGAATCCACAGATACGCAGTATTTT.